These 32 T cell receptor beta chains share one sample of origin, sequenced in a study of shared clonotypes between healthy human individuals. Naive CD8 cells, CD45RO-negative and positively selected for CCR7, excluded terminally differentiated effector memory CD45RA+ cells. Repertoires were generated with immunoSEQ multiplex PCR, while TCRdb's copy carries only in-frame clones and drops some. The profile shows 760,000 or so clones, about 96% of them singletons. The material sequenced was naive CD8+ T cells sorted from blood. The receptors shown here come from a man between 25 and 39 years old in good health.

The V call is TRBV11-2, the J call TRBJ2-2; no clear D gene. The CDR3 spans 16 residues. V lost 3 bases, J lost 3 bases, and 14 bases lay in between. Germline V gives CDR1 SGHAT, CDR2 FQNNGV. CDR3 region: CASSLWFSIDTGELFF. CDR3 nucleotides: TGTGCCAGCAGCTTGTGGTTTTCCATAGACACCGGGGAGCTGTTTTTT.

The chain uses TRBV27 and TRBJ2-7; the match to TRBD2 covers 7 bases. J lost 6 bases, V lost 3 bases, and 11 bases had no gene match. The CDR3 is 15 residues long. Germline lookup yields CDR1 MNHEY and CDR2 SMNVEV (reference sequence). The CDR3 loop is CASSFPGGPLREQYF. The CDR3 bases are TGTGCCAGCAGTTTCCCGGGGGGACCTCTTCGCGAGCAGTACTTC.

This chain links TRBV9 with TRBJ2-1; 10 bases are a match to TRBD2. The CDR3 covers 16 residues. J was trimmed by 5 bases and V by 0 bases; bases with no gene match: 5. Germline lookup yields CDR1 SGDLS and CDR2 YYNGEE. The CDR3 sequence is CASSVATSGNDNEQFF. For the CDR3, the DNA is TGTGCCAGCAGCGTAGCTACTAGCGGGAACGACAATGAGCAGTTCTTC.

V is TRBV7-9 and J is TRBJ2-7; D is undetermined. V lost 5 bases and J lost 3, with 14 bases in between. The CDR3 totals 14 residues. Germline loops: CDR1 SEHNR, CDR2 FQNEAQ (reference sequence). CDR3 residues: CASSPANRIYEQYF. In DNA form, the CDR3 reads TGTGCCAGCAGCCCGGCCAACCGAATCTACGAGCAGTACTTC. The variable domain in full, completed from reference TRBV7-9 and TRBJ2-7, reads DTGVSQNPRHKITKRGQNVTFRCDPISEHNRLYWYRQTLGQGPEFLTYFQNEAQLEKSRLLSDRFSAERPKGSFSTLEIQRTEQGDSAMYLCASSPANRIYEQYFGPGTRLTVT.

DNA for the CDR3: TGCGCCAGCAGCCAAGAGTGGGCTCCCTCGGGGTACAATGAGCAGTTCTTC. Translating it yields CASSQEWAPSGYNEQFF. The rearrangement links TRBV4-1 to TRBJ2-1, with D perhaps matching TRBD2 (5 bases). CDR3 size: 17 residues. Looked up from germline, CDR1 is MGHRA and CDR2 is YSYEKL. V shed 0 bases and J shed 4 bases, with 16 bases lying between them.

J is TRBJ1-2 and V is TRBV28; TRBD1 might be the D (5 bases). V was cut by 6 bases and J by 4 bases, with 18 bases left in between. CDR1 is MDHEN and CDR2 is SYDVKM in the germline V gene. There are 15 residues in the CDR3. CDR3 residues: CASSLSRDGRYGYTF. CDR3 bases: TGTGCCAGCAGCCTATCCCGGGACGGTCGCTATGGCTACACCTTC.

The rearrangement joins TRBV4-1 to TRBJ2-7; 10 bases are shared with TRBD1. Germline CDR1 is MGHRA and CDR2 is YSYEKL. V lost 3 bases to trimming and J lost 3 bases; unmatched junction nucleotides: 5. The length of the CDR3 is 15 residues. DNA of the CDR3: TGCGCCAGCAGCCACCCGGGACAGGGGAACTACGAGCAGTACTTC. It codes for CASSHPGQGNYEQYF.

The chain's CDR3 is CASSLAIVEEEYNEQFF. CDR3 coding DNA: TGTGCCAGCAGCTTAGCGATCGTAGAGGAGGAATACAATGAGCAGTTCTTC. The chain has TRBV7-9 and TRBJ2-1; TRBD2 is a possible D gene (5 bases). The germline V gene encodes CDR1 SEHNR and CDR2 FQNEAQ (reference sequence). This CDR3 has 17 residues. The V end lost 0 bases, the J end lost 4 bases, and 16 bases lay between the germline ends.

The chain links TRBV9 to TRBJ1-4, with a tentative D call TRBD1 (6 bases). Germline V CDR1 and CDR2: SGDLS, YYNGEE. The CDR3 has 14 amino acids. V gave up 2 bases and J gave up 3 bases, with 8 bases separating them. The CDR3 here is CASSVGASNEKLFF. In DNA, the CDR3 is TGTGCCAGCAGCGTGGGGGCCTCTAATGAAAAACTGTTTTTT.

J is TRBJ2-7 and V is TRBV7-2, with 12 bases lining up with TRBD2. The CDR3 has 16 amino acids. Germline V gene lookup returns CDR1 SGHTA and CDR2 FQGNSA. Germline trimming cut 1 base from V and 5 bases from J; bases unmatched to any gene: 6. Here the CDR3 reads CASSLDVTSGRNEQYF. CDR3 sequence (DNA): TGTGCCAGCAGCTTAGATGTAACTAGCGGGAGGAACGAGCAGTACTTC.

The chain carries TRBV28 and TRBJ2-7, with D possibly being TRBD1 or TRBD2 (5 bases each). Trimming shortened V by 10 bases and J by 2 bases, and 18 bases separated the two germline ends. The CDR3 is made up of 14 amino acids. Looked up from germline, CDR1 is MDHEN and CDR2 is SYDVKM. CDR3 amino acids: CATAPGRDPYEQYF. The CDR3 region has the DNA TGTGCCACCGCTCCCGGCAGGGACCCCTACGAGCAGTACTTC.

V gene TRBV5-1 combines with J gene TRBJ2-3; 13 nucleotides align to TRBD2. From germline, CDR1 is SGHRS and CDR2 YFSETQ. The junction had 7 bases not matched to a gene; V was cut back by 0 bases and J by 0 bases. The CDR3 has 19 residues. The CDR3: CASSLGLAGGSSSTDTQYF. CDR3 coding DNA: TGCGCCAGCAGCTTGGGACTAGCGGGAGGTTCCTCTAGCACAGATACGCAGTATTTT.

The chain uses TRBV6-5 and TRBJ2-7; TRBD1 is a possible D gene (6 bases). V was clipped by 2 bases and J by 5 bases, with 10 bases between them. CDR1 and CDR2 from the germline V gene are MNHEY and SVGAGI. The length of the CDR3 is 13 residues. The CDR3: CASSYGPGDEQYF. The CDR3 DNA is TGTGCCAGCAGTTACGGTCCAGGGGACGAGCAGTACTTC.

The genes are TRBV27 and TRBJ2-5; D might be TRBD2 (5 bases). Germline V gene data show CDR1 as MNHEY and CDR2 as SMNVEV (reference sequence). This CDR3 has 13 residues. V gave up 5 bases and J gave up 5 bases, with 12 bases separating them. CDR3 nucleotide sequence: TGTGCCAGCAGTGGAGAGGGTTGGGAGACCCAGTACTTC. Residues: CASSGEGWETQYF.

This chain connects TRBV9 to TRBJ2-1, with a weak D call TRBD2 (5 bases). V shed 4 bases and J shed 4 bases, with 12 bases lying between them. Per germline, CDR1 SGDLS and CDR2 YYNGEE. CDR3 size: 14 residues. The CDR3 sequence is CASSSRTGYNEQFF. The CDR3 DNA is TGTGCCAGCAGCTCGAGGACGGGATACAATGAGCAGTTCTTC.

This chain uses TRBV7-3 with TRBJ2-3; D call uncertain. Per the germline V gene, CDR1 is SGHTA and CDR2 is FQGTGA. The CDR3 loop spans 15 amino acids. Trimming removed 1 base at V and 0 bases at J, with 8 bases between. The CDR3 spells CASSLSGSSTDTQYF. The CDR3 nucleotides read TGTGCCAGCAGCTTAAGTGGATCTAGCACAGATACGCAGTATTTT.

The genes are TRBV4-2 and TRBJ2-3, with 8 bases aligning to TRBD2. The CDR3 runs 15 residues. Germline trimming cut 8 bases from V and 4 bases from J; bases unmatched to any gene: 11. CDR1 and CDR2 from the germline V gene are LGHNA and YNFKEQ. This CDR3 is CASRDSSGRSDTQYF. Written as DNA, the CDR3 is TGTGCCAGCCGAGACTCAAGCGGGAGATCAGATACGCAGTATTTT.

The chain carries TRBV9 and TRBJ2-3, with D perhaps given as TRBD1 or TRBD2 (5 bases each). The CDR3 has 19 residues. CDR1 SGDLS and CDR2 YYNGEE come from the germline V gene. V gave up 4 bases and J gave up 2 bases, with 26 bases separating them. CDR3 amino acids: CASSPAVGTRRAYTDTQYF. The CDR3 DNA sequence: TGTGCCAGCAGCCCCGCTGTTGGGACCCGGCGGGCTTACACAGATACGCAGTATTTT.

The chain joins TRBV15 to TRBJ2-1, with D possibly TRBD2 on 6 matching bases. V was clipped by 3 bases and J by 4 bases, with 16 bases between them. The CDR3 is made up of 16 amino acids. Germline values: CDR1 LNHNV, CDR2 YYDKDF (reference sequence). The CDR3 DNA reads as TGTGCCACCAGCAGGCCCCGGGACTCCACTTACAATGAGCAGTTCTTC. This sequence encodes CATSRPRDSTYNEQFF.

This clone was observed once. Other DNA sequences from this sample encode an identical CDR3 as well. V is TRBV11-2 and J is TRBJ2-7, with D tentatively TRBD1 or TRBD2 (5 bases each). V lost 3 bases, J lost 1 base, and 13 bases lay in between. This CDR3 comprises 15 residues. Germline CDR1 SGHAT, CDR2 FQNNGV. The CDR3 protein is CASSFGSGPSYEQYF. The CDR3 bases are TGTGCCAGCAGCTTCGGGTCGGGACCTTCCTACGAGCAGTACTTC.

This clone was detected once. The gene calls are TRBV5-6 and TRBJ2-4; the D gene is possibly TRBD1 (6 bases). The V gene's germline CDR1 is SGHDT and CDR2 YYEEEE. V lost 0 bases and J lost 1, with 17 bases in between. CDR3 length equals 18 residues. The CDR3 here is CASSLDRVGVRAKNIQYF. The DNA of the CDR3 is TGTGCCAGCAGCTTGGACAGGGTGGGGGTAAGGGCCAAAAACATTCAGTACTTC. Full variable domain (outside the CDR3, taken from reference TRBV5-6 and TRBJ2-4): DAGVTQSPTHLIKTRGQQVTLRCSPKSGHDTVSWYQQALGQGPQFIFQYYEEEERQRGNFPDRFSGHQFPNYSSELNVNALLLGDSALYLCASSLDRVGVRAKNIQYFGAGTRLSVL.

This chain connects TRBV11-2 to TRBJ2-5, with a weak D call TRBD1 (5 bases). In germline, CDR1 is SGHAT, CDR2 FQNNGV. The CDR3 extends over 15 amino acids. V lost 1 base and J lost 2, with 11 bases in between. The CDR3 is CASSLGHRKQETQYF. The CDR3 bases are TGTGCCAGCAGCTTAGGGCACAGGAAACAAGAGACCCAGTACTTC.

The V gene is TRBV7-9, the J gene TRBJ2-7, with D unclear. This CDR3 comprises 15 residues. Trimming took off 5 bases at V and 2 bases at J, with 16 bases between the two ends. Germline CDR1 is SEHNR and CDR2 is FQNEAQ (reference sequence). The CDR3, as DNA: TGTGCCAGCAGCCCAAACTTCGACAAAGCCTACGAGCAGTACTTC. Protein: CASSPNFDKAYEQYF.

This clone was picked up one time. This sequence joins TRBV28 and TRBJ2-7, with 8 bases that match TRBD1. Germline lookup yields CDR1 MDHEN and CDR2 SYDVKM. The CDR3 sequence is 16 residues long. Unmatched junction bases numbered 8, after V lost 2 bases and J lost 2 bases. The CDR3 nucleotides are TGTGCCAGCAGTTTAACCCCTCGGGACAGGACCTACGAGCAGTACTTC. Translated: CASSLTPRDRTYEQYF.

This clone appeared once. V usage is TRBV29-1 and J usage is TRBJ2-3, with unresolved D. The CDR3 is made up of 14 amino acids. V was shortened by 3 bases and J by 4 bases, with 14 bases between the two germline ends. The V gene's germline CDR1 is SQVTM and CDR2 ANQGSEA. In DNA, the CDR3 is TGCAGCGTTGAGGCGGTGGGGTGGGCAGATACGCAGTATTTT. Its translation is CSVEAVGWADTQYF.

V usage is TRBV7-9 and J usage is TRBJ2-4; 7 nucleotides match TRBD1. The length of the CDR3 is 16 residues. Losses at the gene ends were 1 base for V and 3 bases for J; bases not matched to a gene: 6. Germline-derived CDR1 and CDR2 are SEHNR and FQNEAQ (reference sequence). CDR3 sequence reads: CASSLGDSIYKNIQYF. In nucleotides, the CDR3 is TGTGCCAGCAGCTTAGGGGACAGCATCTACAAAAACATTCAGTACTTC.

V usage is TRBV4-1 and J usage is TRBJ1-5; a possible D gene is TRBD1 (6 bases). The CDR3 has 16 residues. Trimming shortened V by 0 bases and J by 7 bases, and 16 bases separated the two germline ends. Germline loops: CDR1 MGHRA, CDR2 YSYEKL. DNA for the CDR3: TGCGCCAGCAGCCAAGATAAAACAGGGTGGGGACAGCCCCAGCATTTT. Its protein is CASSQDKTGWGQPQHF.

The chain is built from TRBV7-9 and TRBJ1-2; D call uncertain. The germline CDR1 and CDR2 sequences are SEHNR and FQNEAQ (reference sequence). The V gene lost 5 bases and the J gene lost 3 bases, with 16 bases spanning the gap. This CDR3 contains 15 residues. The CDR3: CASSLLEVVYYGYTF. The CDR3 DNA follows: TGTGCCAGCAGCCTTCTGGAGGTCGTCTACTATGGCTACACCTTC.

This rearrangement joins TRBV6-6 to TRBJ1-1; D is unresolved. With 0 bases removed from V and 5 bases from J, the gap between germline ends came to 7 bases. CDR1 MNHNY and CDR2 SVGAGI come from the germline V gene (reference sequence). The CDR3 contains 13 residues. CDR3 bases: TGTGCCAGCAGTTACTCTATCGATACTGAAGCTTTCTTT. Translation gives CASSYSIDTEAFF.

J is TRBJ2-1 and V is TRBV7-6; 8 nucleotides agree with TRBD1. This CDR3 has 13 amino acids. V shed 5 bases, J shed 7 bases, and the junction held 4 bases outside the gene matches. Germline V gene lookup returns CDR1 SGHVS and CDR2 FNYEAQ. CDR3 in DNA: TGTGCCAGCAGCCCAAGGACAGGGAATGAGCAGTTCTTC. Encoded protein: CASSPRTGNEQFF.

This clone occurred once. The chain has TRBV27 and TRBJ2-7; tentative D call: TRBD1 (6 bases). CDR1 and CDR2 from the germline V gene are MNHEY and SMNVEV (reference sequence). This CDR3 comprises 16 residues. V lost 4 bases, J lost 1 base, and 17 bases lay in between. The CDR3 here is CASSSLWADSSYEQYF. The CDR3 DNA reads TGTGCCAGCAGTTCCCTTTGGGCGGACAGTTCCTACGAGCAGTACTTC.

The chain has TRBV2 and TRBJ1-1, with 7 positions matching TRBD1. V lost 6 bases to trimming and J lost 3 bases; unmatched junction nucleotides: 10. CDR3 length: 15 residues. CDR1 is SNHLY, CDR2 FYNNEI, per germline. The DNA for the CDR3 is TGTGCCAGCAGACTGGTAGGGGGCGCGGACACTGAAGCTTTCTTT. Amino acid sequence: CASRLVGGADTEAFF.